The entry that follows covers one TCR beta chain sequence. The antigen remains unidentified. This sample was taken from a study of quantifying T cell responses using KT2 cells. Across the whole study: RNA was reverse transcribed with TCR alpha and beta constant-region primers. A predetermined fluorescence threshold ended the second PCR, run as a qPCR. Study-wide results and caveats: KT2 sequence counts showed saturation when very many KT2 cells were spiked in.

V trimming: 6 bases; J trimming: 4 bases; junction bases outside the gene matches: 10. This CDR3 region has 14 residues. Germline CDR1 reads SQVTM; CDR2 reads ANQGSEA. Unfractionated PBMC were spiked with known numbers of KT2 clone cells. The cDNA 3' end received a ligated oligonucleotide with a UMI. The first PCR ran roughly 4 cycles with an equimolar RC1.1 and RC1.2 beta primer mix. Separate processing of TCR alpha and beta chains began at the second PCR. From the UMI-ligation and nested PCR reads, TCRdb called clonotypes with MiXCR, one entry per CDR3 protein. The sample has about 50,000 distinct CDR3 sequences, approximately 10% seen once.

V and J are TRBV29-1 and TRBJ2-3; 7 bases match TRBD1. The receptor was derived from a human donor. Sequencing used PBMCs spiked with cells of the T cell clone KT2. The DNA for the CDR3 is TGCAGCGTCGTAGACAGGGTCTCCCCAGATACGCAGTATTTT. Protein: CSVVDRVSPDTQYF.